These T cell receptor beta chains were read from a single sample in a study of shared T cell receptors in the human thymus. Sequenced by immunoSEQ multiplex PCR; TCRdb stores in-frame clones only, minus some. The repertoire holds about 660,000 clones, with roughly 90% as singletons. A further study also used this sample, focusing on human thymus T cells.

The sequenced material came from thymocytes. Receptor source: a boy under two years old with a congenital heart defect. Each CDR3 is given with its conserved first and last residue. The D gene is left open where the match is weak. Part of the rows lack a size; the others show once, few, many or a class for expanded clones.

>TRBJ2-7|.|TRBV11-2|.
TGTGCCAGCAGCGCCAAGAGTTCCAGGGGACCGTCCTACGAGCAGTACTTC
CASSAKSSRGPSYEQYF
>TRBJ2-5|.|TRBV11-2|.
TGTGCCAGCAGCGCCGGGAAGAAAGAGACCCAGTACTTC
CASSAGKKETQYF
>TRBJ2-7|TRBD2|TRBV7-2|once
TGTGCCAGCAGCCCACTTGGGGGGGAAGGCTCCTACGAGCAGTACTTC
CASSPLGGEGSYEQYF
>TRBJ2-2|.|TRBV11-3|.
TGTGCCAGCAGCCCTCCGCGGGACTACACCGGGGAGCTGTTTTTT
CASSPPRDYTGELFF
>TRBJ2-7|TRBD2|TRBV5-1|.
TGCGCCAGCAGCTTGGGGTTAGCGGGTGAGCAGTACTTC
CASSLGLAGEQYF
>TRBJ2-1|TRBD1|TRBV15|.
TGTGCCACCAGCTGGGACAGGGCCCATGAGCAGTTCTTC
CATSWDRAHEQFF
>TRBJ1-3|.|TRBV6-6|few
TGTGCCAGCAGTTGGGGGGGATCCGGAAACACCATATATTTT
CASSWGGSGNTIYF
>TRBJ2-7|.|TRBV19|once
TGTGCCAGTAGTCCAAGGGGTGAGTCGAGGGAGCAGTACTTC
CASSPRGESREQYF
>TRBJ2-7|.|TRBV9|.
TGTGCCAGCAGTCCCCTTGCGTACGAGCAGTACTTC
CASSPLAYEQYF
>TRBJ2-3|TRBD2|TRBV7-2|.
TGTGCCAGCAGCGCCAGGACTAGCGGGATAGGGGTCGATACGCAGTATTTT
CASSARTSGIGVDTQYF
>TRBJ2-7|.|TRBV11-2|.
TGTGCCAACAGCTTATTTTCTTGTGTAGCGAGAGCTTACGAGCAGTACTTC
CANSLFSCVARAYEQYF
>TRBJ2-7|TRBD2|TRBV25-1|.
TGTGCCAGCAGAGGACTAGCGGGAACGTCCTACGAGCAGTACTTC
CASRGLAGTSYEQYF
>TRBJ2-3|.|TRBV30|.
TGTGCCTGGAATGAGGTAGCGTATAGCACAGATACGCAGTATTTT
CAWNEVAYSTDTQYF
>TRBJ2-3|TRBD1|TRBV4-1|once
TGCGCCAGCAGCCAACCCCAAGGGGGACAGGGAAGGGATACGCAGTATTTT
CASSQPQGGQGRDTQYF
>TRBJ2-1|TRBD1|TRBV7-8|.
TGTGCCAGCAGCTTACCGCGAGGGGGACAGGGACTTTACAATGAGCAGTTCTTC
CASSLPRGGQGLYNEQFF
>TRBJ2-7|TRBD2|TRBV27|.
TGTGCCAGCAGTCCCTTAGCGGGAGGGGGGTACGAGCAGTACTTC
CASSPLAGGGYEQYF
>TRBJ2-1|.|TRBV5-1|once
TGCGCCAGCAGCTTGGACAGGGGGGGCAATGAGCAGTTCTTC
CASSLDRGGNEQFF
>TRBJ2-3|TRBD2|TRBV7-4|.
TGTGCCAGCAGCCTGGGGACTAGCGGGACCACAGATACGCAGTATTTT
CASSLGTSGTTDTQYF
>TRBJ2-1|.|TRBV7-2|.
TGTGCCAGCAGTTCCTCCAAAAATATCCGGGAGACCAATGAGCAGTTCTTC
CASSSSKNIRETNEQFF
>TRBJ2-2|TRBD1|TRBV27|.
TGTGCCAGCAGTGCCGGGGGGTCCCGGGACAGGGGGCCGAACACCGGGGAGCTGTTTTTT
CASSAGGSRDRGPNTGELFF
>TRBJ2-6|.|TRBV27|once
TGTGCCAGCAGTTTAAGGGGGTTGGGGGCCAACGTCCTGACTTTC
CASSLRGLGANVLTF
>TRBJ2-7|.|TRBV4-1|.
TGCGCCAGCAGCCAAGTCACAGCAGTCTCCTACGAGCAGTACTTC
CASSQVTAVSYEQYF
>TRBJ1-1|.|TRBV19|few
TGTGCCAGTATCGGTCGGGGGTTCATGAACACTGAAGCTTTCTTT
CASIGRGFMNTEAFF
>TRBJ1-1|.|TRBV6-1|.
TGTGCCAGCAGTGAGGCAGGGAAGAACACTGAAGCTTTCTTT
CASSEAGKNTEAFF
>TRBJ1-1|.|TRBV2|.
TGTGCCAGCAGTGGCCCCGGGACACCTAGGGGTGAAGCTTTCTTT
CASSGPGTPRGEAFF
>TRBJ2-7|.|TRBV5-1|.
TGCGCCAGCAGCTTGGGTTGGTCTCACCTACGAGGGCAGTACTTC
CASSLGWSHLRGQYF
>TRBJ2-7|.|TRBV5-6|.
TGTGCCAGCAGCTGGCGGGGTTTTTACGAGCAGTACTTC
CASSWRGFYEQYF
>TRBJ2-7|TRBD1|TRBV10-3|.
TGTGCCATCAAGGGGGACAGGGGACCCTACGAGCAGTACTTC
CAIKGDRGPYEQYF
>TRBJ1-5|TRBD1|TRBV10-2|.
TGCGCCAGCAGTACAGGGGGACTAAGCAATCAGCCCCAGCATTTT
CASSTGGLSNQPQHF
>TRBJ2-2|TRBD1|TRBV7-9|.
TGTGCCAGCAGCTTGCCGGGACAGCTCACCGGGGAGCTGTTTTTT
CASSLPGQLTGELFF
>TRBJ2-1|TRBD2|TRBV11-2|.
TGTGCCAGCAGCTTAGGACTAGCGGGCGATGAGCAGTTCTTC
CASSLGLAGDEQFF
>TRBJ2-7|TRBD2|TRBV27|.
TGTGCCAGTAACGTCGGGGGGAGGGCCGGGCTCGAGCAGTACTTC
CASNVGGRAGLEQYF
>TRBJ1-1|TRBD1|TRBV2|few
TGTGCCAGCAGTGAGCGGACAGGGGAGGACACTGAAGCTTTCTTT
CASSERTGEDTEAFF
>TRBJ2-5|TRBD1|TRBV27|.
TGTGCCAGCAGTTCCCTAGGACAGGGCCGCCAAGAGACCCAGTACTTC
CASSSLGQGRQETQYF
>TRBJ2-2|TRBD2|TRBV29-1|.
TGCAGCGGAAGGGCGGGAGCCTTGAACACCGGGGAGCTGTTTTTT
CSGRAGALNTGELFF
>TRBJ2-4|.|TRBV18|.
TGTGCCAGCTCACCACCCCACCGTGCGAGCGCCAAAAACATTCAGTACTTC
CASSPPHRASAKNIQYF
>TRBJ2-3|.|TRBV10-1|.
TGCGCCAGCAGTGAGTCCCAGGGAAGGCGCACAGATACGCAGTATTTT
CASSESQGRRTDTQYF
>TRBJ1-2|.|TRBV29-1|.
TGCAGCGTGGGCCGAGGGGGGGACCATGGCTACACCTTC
CSVGRGGDHGYTF